The TCR beta chain under discussion was sequenced for a study of cytomegalovirus exposure and HLA in healthy donors. Looking at the study overall: Around 180 million T cells yielded 90 million to 130 million unique TCR beta sequences in earlier analysis. Among the roughly 370 genotyped donors, 65% to 85% were placed in the Caucasian-associated ancestry cluster.

Whole-study findings and limits: The records held CMV serostatus as the only immune exposure information.

J lost 2 bases, V lost 4 bases, and 10 bases had no gene match. The CDR3 loop spans 16 amino acids. Germline V CDR1 and CDR2: LNHDA, SQIVND (reference sequence). In regard to this clone: Antigen: not known.

Use of 60 Vbeta and 13 Jbeta primers characterized the PCR. Assay: immunoSEQ multiplex PCR; the TCRdb copy retains only in-frame clones and omits some. The table lists fewer than 80,000 clones, about three quarters of them singletons. The chain uses TRBV19 and TRBJ2-5; 7 positions match TRBD1. The sequenced sample was PBMCs. The origin of this receptor is a man aged 50 to 60 in good health and CMV-seropositive. The chain's CDR3 is CASSTREQGYQETQYF. The CDR3 DNA follows: TGTGCCAGTAGTACCCGGGAACAGGGGTATCAAGAGACCCAGTACTTC.